The source of this TCR beta chain is a study of TIL therapy for anti-PD-1-resistant metastatic lung cancer. At the level of the study: Patients then received nivolumab; progressors got lymphodepletion, TIL and IL-2.

The immunoSEQ assay was v3. Each library reached 2.1 million or so read pairs, or roughly 5-6.5 million at deep level. Clones were read by immunoSEQ multiplex PCR, and TCRdb kept only the in-frame ones, dropping some. The profile shows roughly 23,000 clones, over 70% of them singletons. Documented time point: pre-treatment sample, taken before nivolumab and TIL therapy. This clonotype was sampled from a person aged 25-80 years with non-small cell lung cancer. The sample in question was blood, obtained at baseline.

The CDR3 DNA follows: TGTGCCAGCAGCTTATTGGCCTCCTACGAGCAGTACGTC. Amino acids: CASSLLASYEQYV. This chain uses TRBV7-8 with TRBJ2-7, with no clear D. Trimming stripped 2 bases from V and 0 bases from J, with 5 bases between. From germline, CDR1 is SGHVS and CDR2 FQNEAQ. The CDR3 consists of 13 residues.